This paragraph covers one T cell receptor (beta chain) sequence. The data derive from a study of cytomegalovirus exposure and HLA in healthy donors. The primer mix had 60 Vbeta and 13 Jbeta primers. Sequencing used immunoSEQ multiplex PCR; TCRdb keeps in-frame clones, though not all of them. The sample contains roughly 69,000 clones, roughly three quarters of which appear only once. The sequenced material came from PBMCs. The receptor was isolated from a man younger than 30 in good health and CMV-seronegative.

The CDR3 DNA reads TGTGCCAGTACGGTGAACCCGGGAGGGGATCAGCCCCAGCATTTT. Protein: CASTVNPGGDQPQHF. The rearrangement links TRBV19 to TRBJ1-5; maybe TRBD1 (5 bases). V was trimmed by 7 bases and J by 5 bases, leaving 18 bases between them. CDR1 and CDR2 (germline): LNHDA, SQIVND (reference sequence). The CDR3 length is 15 residues.